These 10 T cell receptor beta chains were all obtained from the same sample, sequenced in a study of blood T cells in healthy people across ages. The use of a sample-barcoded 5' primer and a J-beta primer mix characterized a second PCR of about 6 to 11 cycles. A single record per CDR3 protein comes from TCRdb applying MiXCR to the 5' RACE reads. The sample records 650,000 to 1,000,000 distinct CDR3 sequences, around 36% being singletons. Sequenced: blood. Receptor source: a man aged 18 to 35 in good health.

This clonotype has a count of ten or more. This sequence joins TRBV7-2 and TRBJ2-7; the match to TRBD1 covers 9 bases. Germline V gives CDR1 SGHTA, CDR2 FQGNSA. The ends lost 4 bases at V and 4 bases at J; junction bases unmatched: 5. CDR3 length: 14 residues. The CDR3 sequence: CASSSRDRAYEQYF. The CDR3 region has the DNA TGTGCCAGCAGCTCCCGGGACAGGGCTTACGAGCAGTACTTC.

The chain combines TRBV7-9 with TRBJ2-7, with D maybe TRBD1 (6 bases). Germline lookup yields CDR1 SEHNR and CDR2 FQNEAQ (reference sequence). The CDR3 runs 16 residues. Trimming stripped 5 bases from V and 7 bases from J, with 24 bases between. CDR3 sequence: CASSLRWGLNYNEQYF. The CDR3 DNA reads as TGTGCCAGCAGCCTAAGGTGGGGGCTCAACTACAATGAGCAGTACTTC.

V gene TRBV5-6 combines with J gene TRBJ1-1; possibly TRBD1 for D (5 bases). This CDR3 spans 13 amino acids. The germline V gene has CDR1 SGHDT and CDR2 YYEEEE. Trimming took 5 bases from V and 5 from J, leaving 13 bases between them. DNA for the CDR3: TGTGCCAGCAGGACCCTCGGGGGAACTGAAGCTTTCTTT. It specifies CASRTLGGTEAFF.

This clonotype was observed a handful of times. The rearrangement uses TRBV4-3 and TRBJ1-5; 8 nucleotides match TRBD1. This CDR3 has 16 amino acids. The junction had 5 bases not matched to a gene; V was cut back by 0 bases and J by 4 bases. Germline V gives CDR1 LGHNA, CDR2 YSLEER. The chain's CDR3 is CASSQEARTGNQPQHF. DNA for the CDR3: TGCGCCAGCAGCCAAGAGGCCAGGACAGGGAATCAGCCCCAGCATTTT.

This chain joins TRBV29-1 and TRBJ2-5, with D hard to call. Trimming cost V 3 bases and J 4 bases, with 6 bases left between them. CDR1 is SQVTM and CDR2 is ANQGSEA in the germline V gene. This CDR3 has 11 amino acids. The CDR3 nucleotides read TGCAGCGTTGAGGGGTTAGAGACCCAGTACTTC. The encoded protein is CSVEGLETQYF.

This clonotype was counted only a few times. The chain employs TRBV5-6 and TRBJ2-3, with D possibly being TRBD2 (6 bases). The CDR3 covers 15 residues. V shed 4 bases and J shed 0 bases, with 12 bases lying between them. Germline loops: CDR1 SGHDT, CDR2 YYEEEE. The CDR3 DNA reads TGTGCCAGCAGCCCGGGACTCTTCAGCACAGATACGCAGTATTTT. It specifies CASSPGLFSTDTQYF.

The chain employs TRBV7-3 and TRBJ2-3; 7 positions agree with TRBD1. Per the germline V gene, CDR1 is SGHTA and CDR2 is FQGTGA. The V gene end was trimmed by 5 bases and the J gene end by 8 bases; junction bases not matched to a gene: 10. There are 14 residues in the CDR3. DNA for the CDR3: TGTGCCAGCAGCAATACCTCACAGGGGATTACGCAGTATTTT. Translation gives CASSNTSQGITQYF.

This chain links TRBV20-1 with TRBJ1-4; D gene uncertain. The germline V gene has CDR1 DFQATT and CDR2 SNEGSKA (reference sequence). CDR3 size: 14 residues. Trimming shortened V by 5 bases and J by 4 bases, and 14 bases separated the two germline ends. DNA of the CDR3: TGCAGTGCTGGAGCCTCAGTTATTAATGAAAAACTGTTTTTT. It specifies CSAGASVINEKLFF.

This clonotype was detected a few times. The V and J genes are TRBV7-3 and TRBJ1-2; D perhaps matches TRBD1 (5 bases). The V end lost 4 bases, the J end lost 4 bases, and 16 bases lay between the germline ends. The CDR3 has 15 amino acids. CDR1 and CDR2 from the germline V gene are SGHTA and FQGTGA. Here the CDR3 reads CASSSTPGTGYGYTF. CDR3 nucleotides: TGTGCCAGCAGCTCCACCCCGGGGACGGGCTATGGCTACACCTTC.

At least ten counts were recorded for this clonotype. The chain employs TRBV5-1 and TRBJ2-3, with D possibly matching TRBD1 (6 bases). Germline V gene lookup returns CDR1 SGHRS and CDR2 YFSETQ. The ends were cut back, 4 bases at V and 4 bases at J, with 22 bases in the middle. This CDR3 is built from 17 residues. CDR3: CASSPTTDGPGADTQYF. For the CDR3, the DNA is TGCGCCAGCAGCCCTACTACGGACGGACCAGGGGCAGATACGCAGTATTTT.